This T cell receptor beta chain was sequenced for a study of T-cell memory formation after mild COVID-19. Study-wide background: TCR clusters were mostly donor specific. Whole-study results and caveats: Pre-infection memory harbored some responding clones, suggesting cross-reactive memory joined.

In TCRdb, the 5' RACE reads were re-called with MiXCR into one record per CDR3 protein. Of 450,000 or so distinct CDR3 sequences detected, around a quarter appear once; the ten largest clones hold around 12%. This clonotype was seen at least ten times. Its antigen remains unidentified. This CDR3 comprises 11 residues. V was trimmed by 6 bases and J by 7 bases, leaving 7 bases between them. The rearrangement joins TRBV12-3 or TRBV12-4 to TRBJ1-3, with D hard to call. The sequence derives from an adult woman who had mild COVID-19 (a few samples of this study predate the infection). Cell type and time point are not known. The source material was PBMCs or a T cell subset sorted from them (not recorded which). The CDR3 loop reads CASSLRNTIYF. Written as DNA, the CDR3 is TGTGCCAGCAGCCTGAGGAACACCATATATTTT.